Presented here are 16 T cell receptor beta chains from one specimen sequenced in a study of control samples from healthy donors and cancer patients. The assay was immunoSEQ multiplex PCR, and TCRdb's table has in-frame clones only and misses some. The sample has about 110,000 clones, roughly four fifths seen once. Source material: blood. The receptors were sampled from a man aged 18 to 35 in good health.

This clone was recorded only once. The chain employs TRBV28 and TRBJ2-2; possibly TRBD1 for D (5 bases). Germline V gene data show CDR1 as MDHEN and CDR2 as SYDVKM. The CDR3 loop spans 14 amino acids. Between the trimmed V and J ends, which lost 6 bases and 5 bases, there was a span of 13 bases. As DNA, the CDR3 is TGTGCCAGCAGCTTGATTCAGGGTACCGGGGAGCTGTTTTTT. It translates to CASSLIQGTGELFF.

CDR3 in amino acids: CASSVGTGHDQPQHF. The CDR3 nucleotides are TGTGCCAGCAGCGTAGGGACAGGGCATGATCAGCCCCAGCATTTT. The J gene is TRBJ1-5, the V gene TRBV5-8, with 9 bases lining up with TRBD1. The CDR3 has 15 amino acids. J gave up 5 bases and V 4 bases, and 7 bases lay outside the gene matches. Germline loops: CDR1 SGHTS, CDR2 YDEGEE.

For the CDR3, the DNA is TGTGCCAGCAGGGAGGAGGGGGGGTATCGTTCACCCCTCCACTTT. Translating it yields CASREEGGYRSPLHF. The rearrangement uses TRBV7-2 and TRBJ1-6, with D perhaps TRBD1 (6 bases). Trimming stripped 6 bases from V and 9 bases from J, with 18 bases between. CDR3 length equals 15 residues. CDR1 and CDR2 (germline): SGHTA, FQGNSA. Drawing the rest from reference TRBV7-2 and TRBJ1-6, the complete variable domain is GAGVSQSPSNKVTEKGKDVELRCDPISGHTALYWYRQSLGQGLEFLIYFQGNSAPDKSGLPSDRFSAERTGGSVSTLTIQRTQQEDSAVYLCASREEGGYRSPLHFGNGTRLTVT.

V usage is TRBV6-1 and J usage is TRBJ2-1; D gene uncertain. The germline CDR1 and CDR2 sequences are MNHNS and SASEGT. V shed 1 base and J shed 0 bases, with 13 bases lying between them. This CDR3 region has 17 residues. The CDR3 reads CASSEVMSRSSYNEQFF. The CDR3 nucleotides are TGTGCCAGCAGTGAAGTCATGAGCCGGAGCTCCTACAATGAGCAGTTCTTC.

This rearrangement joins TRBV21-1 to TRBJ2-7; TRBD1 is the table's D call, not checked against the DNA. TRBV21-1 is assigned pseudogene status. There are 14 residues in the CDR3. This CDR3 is CASSKGQGAEEQYF. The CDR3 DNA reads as TGTGCCAGCAGCAAAGGACAGGGGGCAGAAGAGCAGTACTTC.

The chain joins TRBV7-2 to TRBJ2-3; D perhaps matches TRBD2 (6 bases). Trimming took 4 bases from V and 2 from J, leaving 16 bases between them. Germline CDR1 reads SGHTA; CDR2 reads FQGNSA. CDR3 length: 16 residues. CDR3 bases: TGTGCCAGCAGCTCCAGGAGGGCGAGCAACACAGATACGCAGTATTTT. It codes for CASSSRRASNTDTQYF. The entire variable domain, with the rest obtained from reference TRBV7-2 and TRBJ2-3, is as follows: GAGVSQSPSNKVTEKGKDVELRCDPISGHTALYWYRQSLGQGLEFLIYFQGNSAPDKSGLPSDRFSAERTGGSVSTLTIQRTQQEDSAVYLCASSSRRASNTDTQYFGPGTRLTVL.

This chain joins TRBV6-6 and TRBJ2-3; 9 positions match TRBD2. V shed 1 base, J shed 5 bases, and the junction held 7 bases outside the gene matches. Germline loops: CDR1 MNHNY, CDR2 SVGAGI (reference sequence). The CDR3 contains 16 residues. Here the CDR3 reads CASSYFGGGARDTQYF. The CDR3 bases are TGTGCCAGCAGTTACTTTGGCGGGGGGGCTCGAGATACGCAGTATTTT.

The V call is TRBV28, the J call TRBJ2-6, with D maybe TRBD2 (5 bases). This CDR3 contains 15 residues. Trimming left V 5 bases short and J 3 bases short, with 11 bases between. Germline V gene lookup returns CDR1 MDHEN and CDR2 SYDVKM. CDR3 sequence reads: CASSRGAGGANVLTF. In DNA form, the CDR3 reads TGTGCCAGCAGTAGAGGCGCGGGTGGGGCCAACGTCCTGACTTTC.

The CDR3, as DNA: TGCGCCAGCAGCCAACACCATCCAGGGGGCGCAAACACCGGGGAGCTGTTTTTT. Translated: CASSQHHPGGANTGELFF. The V gene is TRBV4-3, the J gene TRBJ2-2; 8 bases map to TRBD1. Per the germline V gene, CDR1 is LGHNA and CDR2 is YSLEER. CDR3 length: 18 residues. V shed 2 bases and J 2 bases; nucleotides not matched to a gene: 10.

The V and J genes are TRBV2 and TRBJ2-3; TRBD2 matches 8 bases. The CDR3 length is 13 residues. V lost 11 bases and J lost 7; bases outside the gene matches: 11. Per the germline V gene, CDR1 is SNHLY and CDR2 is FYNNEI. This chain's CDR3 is CALNTGGPNTQYF. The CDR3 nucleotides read TGTGCCCTCAACACGGGGGGGCCAAATACGCAGTATTTT.

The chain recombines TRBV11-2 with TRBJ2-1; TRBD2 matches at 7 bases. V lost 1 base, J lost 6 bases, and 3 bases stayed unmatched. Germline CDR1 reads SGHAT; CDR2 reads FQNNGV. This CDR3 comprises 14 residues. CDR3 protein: CASSLAGGINEQFF. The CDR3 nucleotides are TGTGCCAGCAGCTTAGCGGGGGGAATCAATGAGCAGTTCTTC.

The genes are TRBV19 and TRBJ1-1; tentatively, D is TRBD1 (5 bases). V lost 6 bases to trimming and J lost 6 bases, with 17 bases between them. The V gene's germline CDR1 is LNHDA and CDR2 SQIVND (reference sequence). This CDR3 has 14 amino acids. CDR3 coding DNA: TGTGCCAGTAGAATGAGGGGATCTGGATCTGAAGCTTTCTTT. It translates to CASRMRGSGSEAFF.

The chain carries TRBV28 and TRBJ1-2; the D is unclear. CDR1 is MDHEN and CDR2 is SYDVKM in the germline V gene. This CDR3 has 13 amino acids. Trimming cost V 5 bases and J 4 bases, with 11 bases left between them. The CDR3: CASSRAGGYGYTF. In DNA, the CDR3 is TGTGCCAGCAGTCGGGCAGGCGGCTATGGCTACACCTTC.

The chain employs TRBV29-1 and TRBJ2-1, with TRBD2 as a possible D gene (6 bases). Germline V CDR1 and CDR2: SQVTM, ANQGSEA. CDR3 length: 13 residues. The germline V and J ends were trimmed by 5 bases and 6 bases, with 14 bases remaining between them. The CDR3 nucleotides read TGCAGCGTTATGGGACTCTTCGGCAATGAGCAGTTCTTC. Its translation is CSVMGLFGNEQFF.

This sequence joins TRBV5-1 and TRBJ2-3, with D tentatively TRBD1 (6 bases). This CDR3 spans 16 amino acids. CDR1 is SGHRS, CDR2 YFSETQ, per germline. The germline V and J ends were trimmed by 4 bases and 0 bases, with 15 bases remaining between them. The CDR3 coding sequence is TGCGCCAGCAGCGACAACAGGGAACTTAGCACAGATACGCAGTATTTT. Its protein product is CASSDNRELSTDTQYF. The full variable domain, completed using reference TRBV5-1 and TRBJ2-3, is KAGVTQTPRYLIKTRGQQVTLSCSPISGHRSVSWYQQTPGQGLQFLFEYFSETQRNKGNFPGRFSGRQFSNSRSEMNVSTLELGDSALYLCASSDNRELSTDTQYFGPGTRLTVL.

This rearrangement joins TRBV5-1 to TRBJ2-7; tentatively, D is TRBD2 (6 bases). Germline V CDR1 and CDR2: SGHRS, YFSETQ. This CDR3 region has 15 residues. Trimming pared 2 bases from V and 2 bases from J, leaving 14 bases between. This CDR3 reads CASSLTGTPTYEQYF. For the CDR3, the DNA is TGCGCCAGCAGCTTAACCGGGACTCCTACCTACGAGCAGTACTTC.